These 11 T cell receptor beta chains originate from one sample sequenced in a study of immune evolution from preneoplasia to lung adenocarcinoma. This table comes from immunoSEQ multiplex PCR, and its TCRdb copy is limited to in-frame clones, with some not included. Of about 3,800 clones in the sample, 65% to 85% were seen once. The source material was FFPE adjacent normal lung tissue. The origin of the receptors is a person aged 65 to 85 with lung adenocarcinoma.

This clone showed up just once. The chain employs TRBV5-1 and TRBJ2-5; 8 bases line up with TRBD2. The CDR3 is made up of 15 amino acids. The V segment lost 4 bases and the J segment 5 bases; nucleotides outside the gene matches: 10. Germline lookup yields CDR1 SGHRS and CDR2 YFSETQ. CDR3 sequence (DNA): TGCGCCAGCAGCAGGTCGGGAGGGCCCGAGGAGACCCAGTACTTC. This gives the protein CASSRSGGPEETQYF.

The chain joins TRBV10-3 to TRBJ2-3; tentatively, D is TRBD2 (5 bases). The CDR3 length is 15 residues. Germline lookup yields CDR1 ENHRY and CDR2 SYGVKD. Trimming shortened V by 6 bases and J by 6 bases, and 19 bases separated the two germline ends. The CDR3 is CAISGTDRETDTQYF. CDR3 coding DNA: TGTGCCATCAGCGGAACCGATAGGGAGACGGATACGCAGTATTTT.

The chain uses TRBV30 and TRBJ1-2; D gene ambiguous. CDR1 GTSNPN and CDR2 SVGIG come from the germline V gene (reference sequence). The CDR3 is 11 residues long. Trimming took off 3 bases at V and 7 bases at J, with 9 bases between the two ends. CDR3 sequence reads: CAWRQTIGYTF. The CDR3 DNA follows: TGTGCCTGGAGGCAGACAATTGGCTACACCTTC.

The J gene is TRBJ1-5, the V gene TRBV5-1; 7 positions match TRBD1. Germline V gene data show CDR1 as SGHRS and CDR2 as YFSETQ. V lost 3 bases and J lost 5; bases outside the gene matches: 8. The CDR3 is 15 amino acids. CDR3 residues: CASSSTGRRDQPQHF. The CDR3 DNA is TGCGCCAGCAGCTCGACAGGGCGGAGGGATCAGCCCCAGCATTTT.

The V and J genes are TRBV7-2 and TRBJ1-2; no definite D call. Germline assignment: CDR1 SGHTA and CDR2 FQGNSA. CDR3 length: 12 residues. Trimming removed 5 bases from V and 8 bases from J, with 12 bases in between. The DNA for the CDR3 is TGTGCCAGCAGCCCTATCTCGGGCGGCTACACCTTC. Translating it yields CASSPISGGYTF.

The V gene is TRBV4-1, the J gene TRBJ1-6, with TRBD1 matching over 10 bases. With V trimmed by 3 bases and J by 7 bases, 6 bases remained unmatched. This CDR3 is 16 amino acids long. Germline-derived CDR1 and CDR2 are MGHRA and YSYEKL. The CDR3 nucleotides read TGCGCCAGCAGCCAGAGCGGGGACAGGGGCAATTCACCCCTCCACTTT. Amino acid sequence: CASSQSGDRGNSPLHF.

This clone was seen more than once but under ten times. The V and J genes are TRBV30 and TRBJ1-1; D might be TRBD1 (5 bases). CDR3 length: 16 residues. V lost 1 base and J lost 1, with 16 bases in between. The V gene's germline CDR1 is GTSNPN and CDR2 SVGIG (reference sequence). The CDR3 protein is CAWSGATTGANTEAFF. The CDR3 coding sequence is TGTGCCTGGAGTGGTGCGACCACCGGGGCGAACACTGAAGCTTTCTTT.

The rearrangement uses TRBV27 and TRBJ2-7, with TRBD1 as a possible D gene (6 bases). The CDR3 runs to 14 residues. Germline loops: CDR1 MNHEY, CDR2 SMNVEV (reference sequence). The ends were cut back, 5 bases at V and 0 bases at J, with 11 bases in the middle. The CDR3 region is CASSRDRNSYEQYF. The DNA for the CDR3 is TGTGCCAGCAGTCGCGACAGGAACTCCTACGAGCAGTACTTC.

The J gene is TRBJ1-3, the V gene TRBV7-8; TRBD1 aligns across 7 bases. In germline, CDR1 is SGHVS, CDR2 FQNEAQ. The CDR3 runs 16 residues. Germline trimming cut 6 bases from V and 0 bases from J; bases unmatched to any gene: 8. The CDR3: CASRPGGTHSGNTIYF. CDR3 nucleotides: TGTGCCAGCAGACCAGGGGGGACACACTCTGGAAACACCATATATTTT.

The CDR3 is CAWSVGSGPNQPQHF. CDR3 nucleotides: TGTGCCTGGAGTGTAGGGTCAGGGCCCAATCAGCCCCAGCATTTT. The chain uses TRBV30 and TRBJ1-5, with TRBD1 as a possible D gene (5 bases). V dropped 0 bases and J dropped 3 bases, with 12 bases sitting between them. The CDR3 spans 15 residues. The V gene's germline CDR1 is GTSNPN and CDR2 SVGIG (reference sequence).

This chain connects TRBV4-1 to TRBJ1-1; tentative D call: TRBD1 (5 bases). Germline CDR1 reads MGHRA; CDR2 reads YSYEKL. This CDR3 region has 15 residues. Trimming stripped 3 bases from V and 3 bases from J, with 14 bases between. The CDR3 sequence is CASSHGEVGDTEAFF. In DNA, the CDR3 is TGCGCCAGCAGCCACGGGGAGGTGGGGGACACTGAAGCTTTCTTT.